This T cell receptor (beta chain) derives from a study of T cells in Graves' hyperthyroidism and ophthalmopathy (dated by TCRdb to between 2017 and 2020). Regarding the study in general: Peripheral blood samples were taken at initial diagnosis, before any treatment was given. To identify distinguishing TCR V-J signatures, a discovery cohort of about 100 patients was used, comprising 43 with Graves' ophthalmopathy and 57 with stable Graves' hyperthyroidism. An independent validation cohort of around 19 hyperthyroidism patients and 17 patients who later progressed to ophthalmopathy tested prospective prediction of ophthalmopathy. The approximately 90 discovery patients were randomly split 7:3 into training and test sets. In several Graves' hyperthyroidism patients, the study also compared T-cell repertoires from thyroid tissue with T-cell repertoires from blood. Following sampling, methimazole starting at 30 mg daily was given to hyperthyroidism patients, and high-dose intravenous methylprednisolone was given to ophthalmopathy patients. The paper reports TCR Vbeta CDR3 sequencing of some 140 peripheral blood samples: some 44 ophthalmopathy, about 75 hyperthyroidism and roughly 17 progressor patients.

On this clonotype: The clone's antigen remains unknown. No much larger clone is present one base from it, and per-base qualities are unavailable.

As encoded in the germline V gene, CDR1 is SGHVS while CDR2 is FNYEAQ. There are 19 amino acids in the CDR3, from cysteine to phenylalanine inclusive. Only the CDR3 part of the read is kept: 57 bases, read in frame from the first base. V lost 7 bases and J lost 0 bases; the stretch between them is 25 bases long. Ophthalmopathy patients had moderately to severely active disease, with a Clinical Activity Score of 3 or more, a NOSPECS grade of 4 or more, and a disease duration of less than 3 months. Exclusion was applied to patients with uncontrolled infections, other autoimmune diseases, pregnancy or lactation. Clinical symptoms, serum thyroxine and TRAb, thyroid ultrasound, and orbital computed tomography formed the basis for the diagnoses. PBMCs were isolated from more than 8 ml of fresh peripheral blood by Ficoll-Paque density gradient centrifugation. Total RNA was extracted with Trizol reagent, and quality was checked on an Agilent 2100 Bioanalyzer.

Amplification of TCR beta CDR3 regions was carried out from RNA transcripts. The first round of RT-PCR for the TCR CDR3 was performed with the HTBI primer set and the Qiagen OneStep RT-PCR kit. A second multiplex PCR round built the libraries, followed by size selection and purification. Libraries were sequenced paired-end with 100 bp reads on an Illumina HiSeq2000. Per the authors' processing: Raw data were processed with SOAPnuke, discarding reads with adapters, uncalled bases, mean Phred below 15, or no exact constant-primer or identifier match. High-quality paired reads were merged with COPE v1.2.5, and unique nucleotide sequences were defined as clonotypes. Clonotypes were aligned to IMGT TRBV, TRBD and TRBJ reference segments using MiTCR v1.1. The analysis included only V-J combinations with a frequency above 0.0001, which together covered around 99% of the repertoires. A TCS score was defined as the ratio of F50 (clonal expansion) to E x V (chaos), with BLOSUM62-based TCRdist applied between CDR3 peptides within each V-J. Welch's t-statistics and random forest reduced roughly 500 V-J features to 13, which were used in a naive Bayes classifier (R e1071). In-frame beta chains were kept once TCRdb had trimmed the public reads at Q25 with fastp and called clones with MiXCR. A single entry per CDR3 protein holds the most common genes and DNA from its merged rows. What appears here as the V and J calls and clone size reflects TCRdb's work, not the paper's. Within this sample are almost 350,000 distinct CDR3 sequences, with about a sixth of them counted one time only. The ten largest clones add up to roughly 15% of the sample.

What the work shows at the level of the full study, not this receptor alone: In validation, progression to ophthalmopathy was predicted by the model with about 70% sensitivity and roughly 72% specificity, a median of approximately 6.5 months before onset. Ophthalmopathy was separated from stable hyperthyroidism by a 13 V-J signature model, with about 86% sensitivity and about 84% specificity obtained in cross-validation and 80%/75% obtained in testing. Most expanded thyroid clonotypes (frequency above 0.001) were also detected in blood, suggesting blood repertoires may reflect thyroid immune responses. Sample size was not statistically predetermined, and blinding of investigators to group allocation was not performed.

The sample comprised blood. The rearrangement joined TRBV7-6 to TRBJ1-3; a tentative D match to TRBD1 spans 6 bases. This sequence was found in a woman in her thirties or forties with Graves' ophthalmopathy. The CDR3 reads CASTPSATGNLYSGNTIYF. The sequenced DNA: TGTGCCAGCACCCCCAGTGCTACAGGGAACCTCTACTCTGGAAACACCATATATTTT.